Each of the 25 T cell receptor beta chains below was sequenced from the same sample in a study of blood T cell repertoires in COVID-19. TCRdb's table, derived via immunoSEQ multiplex PCR, lists solely in-frame clones and lacks some. The sample shows 100,000 to 150,000 clones, 85% of them seen only once. The sequenced sample consisted of peripheral blood. The receptors come from a man older than 75 with active or convalescent COVID-19.

The rearrangement uses TRBV6-5 and TRBJ2-3, with TRBD2 matching over 9 bases. The CDR3 has 14 residues. V gave up 2 bases and J gave up 5 bases; unmatched junction bases: 2. Per germline, CDR1 MNHEY and CDR2 SVGAGI. CDR3 loop: CASSYRAGGDTQYF. CDR3 nucleotide sequence: TGTGCCAGCAGTTACCGAGCGGGGGGAGATACGCAGTATTTT.

The chain combines TRBV5-1 with TRBJ2-7; unclear D gene. CDR1 and CDR2 (germline): SGHRS, YFSETQ. V gave up 4 bases and J gave up 0 bases, with 11 bases separating them. This CDR3 has 14 amino acids. The CDR3 protein is CASSPGGSSYEQYF. The CDR3 bases are TGCGCCAGCAGCCCCGGTGGTAGCTCCTACGAGCAGTACTTC.

This clone was picked up a small number of times. The V and J genes are TRBV7-3 and TRBJ2-7; TRBD1 matches at 8 bases. CDR3 length: 15 residues. Germline V gene lookup returns CDR1 SGHTA and CDR2 FQGTGA. J lost 2 bases, V lost 5 bases, and 8 bases had no gene match. The CDR3 loop is CASSVLGTGPYEQYF. The CDR3 coding sequence is TGTGCCAGCAGCGTCCTCGGGACAGGTCCCTACGAGCAGTACTTC. Based on the CDR3 plus reference TRBV7-3 and TRBJ2-7, the full variable domain is GAGVSQTPSNKVTEKGKYVELRCDPISGHTALYWYRQSLGQGPEFLIYFQGTGAADDSGLPNDRFFAVRPEGSVSTLKIQRTERGDSAVYLCASSVLGTGPYEQYFGPGTRLTVT.

The V and J genes are TRBV20-1 and TRBJ2-7; 11 positions match TRBD2. CDR1 is DFQATT and CDR2 is SNEGSKA in the germline V gene (reference sequence). J was trimmed by 0 bases and V by 3 bases; bases with no gene match: 4. This CDR3 is 15 amino acids long. The chain's CDR3 is CSASTSGGGSYEQYF. CDR3 coding DNA: TGCAGTGCTAGTACTAGCGGGGGCGGCTCCTACGAGCAGTACTTC.

The J gene is TRBJ1-1, the V gene TRBV30, with a weak D call TRBD1 (6 bases). Looked up from germline, CDR1 is GTSNPN and CDR2 is SVGIG (reference sequence). The V end was cut by 0 bases, the J end by 2 bases, with 16 bases between. The CDR3 is made up of 16 amino acids. The CDR3 DNA sequence: TGTGCCTGGAGTGTATCTGTGGGGGCAGGTAACACTGAAGCTTTCTTT. It codes for CAWSVSVGAGNTEAFF.

The chain is built from TRBV6-1 and TRBJ2-5, with 9 positions matching TRBD2. Germline CDR1 MNHNS, CDR2 SASEGT. V trimming: 3 bases; J trimming: 5 bases; junction bases outside the gene matches: 7. The CDR3 totals 15 residues. CDR3 loop: CASSDLAGPYETQYF. The CDR3 DNA follows: TGTGCCAGCAGTGACCTAGCGGGGCCCTACGAGACCCAGTACTTC.

The chain uses TRBV11-2 and TRBJ2-1; TRBD2 matches at 7 bases. V shed 5 bases and J 4 bases; nucleotides not matched to a gene: 5. The CDR3 consists of 14 residues. Looked up from germline, CDR1 is SGHAT and CDR2 is FQNNGV. The CDR3 nucleotides are TGTGCCAGCAGCCGCGGGAGTCGGTACAATGAGCAGTTCTTC. The encoded protein is CASSRGSRYNEQFF. Drawing the rest from reference TRBV11-2 and TRBJ2-1, the complete variable domain is EAGVAQSPRYKIIEKRQSVAFWCNPISGHATLYWYQQILGQGPKLLIQFQNNGVVDDSQLPKDRFSAERLKGVDSTLKIQPAKLEDSAVYLCASSRGSRYNEQFFGPGTRLTVL.

In this sample, this clone turned up once. The rearrangement links TRBV30 to TRBJ2-3; TRBD2 matches at 9 bases. J was trimmed by 0 bases and V by 2 bases; bases with no gene match: 3. Germline V lookup: CDR1 GTSNPN, CDR2 SVGIG (reference sequence). This CDR3 has 15 amino acids. CDR3 nucleotide sequence: TGTGCCTGGAGTCCTCTAGCGGGGAGCACAGATACGCAGTATTTT. Amino acids: CAWSPLAGSTDTQYF.

The chain links TRBV7-6 to TRBJ2-5; 8 positions match TRBD2. The CDR3 extends over 17 amino acids. Germline V gene data show CDR1 as SGHVS and CDR2 as FNYEAQ. After removal of 4 bases from V and 2 bases from J, the junction contained 12 bases not matched to a gene. The CDR3 region has the DNA TGTGCCAGCAGCTCGCCCCCCGGGACTAGTATTCAAGAGACCCAGTACTTC. Residues: CASSSPPGTSIQETQYF. Using reference TRBV7-6 and TRBJ2-5 for the parts outside the CDR3, the full variable domain is GAGVSQSPRYKVTKRGQDVALRCDPISGHVSLYWYRQALGQGPEFLTYFNYEAQQDKSGLPNDRFSAERPEGSISTLTIQRTEQRDSAMYRCASSSPPGTSIQETQYFGPGTRLLVL.

V and J are TRBV15 and TRBJ2-1; possible D gene TRBD2, 6 bases. Germline assignment: CDR1 LNHNV and CDR2 YYDKDF (reference sequence). The CDR3 covers 17 residues. Trimming took off 2 bases at V and 7 bases at J, with 21 bases between the two ends. CDR3 bases: TGTGCCACCAGCAGATACCCGGTCGGAGGGGTTTTGAATGAGCAGTTCTTC. Its translation: CATSRYPVGGVLNEQFF.

This clone showed up just once. This CDR3 is CASSTHHGTGRRSEKLFF. DNA of the CDR3: TGTGCCAGCAGCACCCACCACGGGACAGGGAGGAGGAGTGAAAAACTGTTTTTT. This chain connects TRBV5-4 to TRBJ1-4, with TRBD1 matching 9 bases. Germline V gene data show CDR1 as SGHNT and CDR2 as YYREEE (reference sequence). This CDR3 is built from 18 residues. V lost 4 bases and J lost 7; bases outside the gene matches: 17.

V and J are TRBV7-9 and TRBJ2-1; maybe TRBD1 (6 bases). Germline-derived CDR1 and CDR2 are SEHNR and FQNEAQ (reference sequence). Trimming stripped 5 bases from V and 2 bases from J, with 13 bases between. CDR3 length: 15 amino acids. DNA for the CDR3: TGTGCCAGCAGCCAGGCACAGGGTACCTACAATGAGCAGTTCTTC. Its translation: CASSQAQGTYNEQFF. Full variable domain (missing parts from reference TRBV7-9 and TRBJ2-1): DTGVSQNPRHKITKRGQNVTFRCDPISEHNRLYWYRQTLGQGPEFLTYFQNEAQLEKSRLLSDRFSAERPKGSFSTLEIQRTEQGDSAMYLCASSQAQGTYNEQFFGPGTRLTVL.

CDR3 region: CASSQAGGSSSGNTIYF. CDR3 DNA sequence: TGCGCCAGCAGCCAAGCGGGTGGCAGCAGCTCCGGAAACACCATATATTTT. The chain combines TRBV4-1 with TRBJ1-3; D is ambiguous. V was pared by 1 base and J by 4 bases, with 17 bases between. Germline V gene data show CDR1 as MGHRA and CDR2 as YSYEKL. The CDR3 length is 17 residues.

The genes are TRBV7-2 and TRBJ1-6; TRBD1 matches 8 bases. The germline CDR1 and CDR2 sequences are SGHTA and FQGNSA. V shed 6 bases and J 5 bases; nucleotides not matched to a gene: 6. There are 15 residues in the CDR3. In nucleotides, the CDR3 is TGTGCCAGCAGGCCCGGACAGGGCCATAATTCACCCCTCCACTTT. Protein sequence: CASRPGQGHNSPLHF.

V usage is TRBV5-1 and J usage is TRBJ2-3; D call uncertain. V was clipped by 0 bases and J by 6 bases, with 8 bases between them. Germline assignment: CDR1 SGHRS and CDR2 YFSETQ. The CDR3 consists of 13 residues. DNA of the CDR3: TGCGCCAGCAGCTTGGCTGGCGGTGATACGCAGTATTTT. Amino acids: CASSLAGGDTQYF.

The rearrangement links TRBV18 to TRBJ2-7, with D possibly being TRBD2 (5 bases). V lost 3 bases and J 3 bases, leaving 12 bases between the germline ends. Germline assignment: CDR1 KGHSH and CDR2 LQKENI. This CDR3 contains 14 residues. Here the CDR3 reads CASSPGGSYYEQYF. Written as DNA, the CDR3 is TGTGCCAGCTCACCGGGTGGGAGTTACTACGAGCAGTACTTC.

V and J are TRBV7-9 and TRBJ1-3, with D possibly being TRBD1 (5 bases). V shed 3 bases and J shed 2 bases, with 11 bases lying between them. CDR3 length: 15 amino acids. The germline V gene has CDR1 SEHNR and CDR2 FQNEAQ (reference sequence). CDR3 protein: CASSFSWGAGNTIYF. The CDR3 coding sequence is TGTGCCAGCAGCTTTTCGTGGGGGGCTGGAAACACCATATATTTT.

The chain is built from TRBV7-2 and TRBJ2-3; D call uncertain. Germline CDR1 SGHTA, CDR2 FQGNSA. This CDR3 contains 18 residues. V dropped 1 base and J dropped 0 bases, with 17 bases sitting between them. The CDR3 is CASSLVASYDLSTDTQYF. In nucleotides, the CDR3 is TGTGCCAGCAGCTTAGTCGCGAGCTACGATCTTAGCACAGATACGCAGTATTTT.

The rearrangement uses TRBV28 and TRBJ2-1; D perhaps matches TRBD2 (5 bases). The length of the CDR3 is 15 residues. Trimming removed 2 bases from V and 3 bases from J, with 11 bases in between. The germline V gene encodes CDR1 MDHEN and CDR2 SYDVKM. The CDR3 DNA sequence: TGTGCCAGCAGTTTAGCCGGTGAGGGCTACAATGAGCAGTTCTTC. The encoded protein is CASSLAGEGYNEQFF.

The chain combines TRBV4-3 with TRBJ1-4; possibly TRBD1 for D (5 bases). V was shortened by 1 base and J by 7 bases, with 10 bases between the two germline ends. Germline assignment: CDR1 LGHNA and CDR2 YSLEER. This CDR3 has 14 residues. The CDR3 reads CASSQVGGGEKLFF. The CDR3 nucleotides read TGCGCCAGCAGCCAAGTTGGGGGAGGTGAAAAACTGTTTTTT.

The chain is built from TRBV6-4 and TRBJ1-1; D is unclear. V was cut by 3 bases and J by 5 bases, with 10 bases left in between. This CDR3 spans 13 amino acids. Looked up from germline, CDR1 is MRHNA and CDR2 is SNTAGT. The CDR3 DNA follows: TGTGCCAGCAGTGAATCGGGTTTAACTGAAGCTTTCTTT. It translates to CASSESGLTEAFF.

This clone was seen once. The CDR3 sequence: CASSVDRTYEQYF. The CDR3 coding sequence is TGTGCCAGCAGCGTGGACAGGACGTACGAGCAGTACTTC. This chain links TRBV21-1 with TRBJ2-7; whether TRBD1, the table's D call, matches the DNA was not checked. TRBV21-1 is given as a pseudogene. The length of the CDR3 is 13 residues.

The V gene is TRBV7-2, the J gene TRBJ2-1; tentative D call: TRBD2 (5 bases). V lost 0 bases, J lost 9 bases, and 18 bases lay in between. The CDR3 consists of 16 residues. CDR1 is SGHTA and CDR2 is FQGNSA in the germline V gene. The CDR3 nucleotides are TGTGCCAGCAGCTTAGCCTCTAGCCTGACCGGCGGTGAGCAGTTCTTC. Translated, it gives CASSLASSLTGGEQFF.

The gene calls are TRBV4-2 and TRBJ1-5, with D maybe TRBD1 (5 bases). The CDR3 runs 15 residues. Germline CDR1 reads LGHNA; CDR2 reads YNFKEQ. Trimming removed 0 bases at V and 7 bases at J, with 13 bases between. Here the CDR3 reads CASSQDGGAGQPQHF. The CDR3 DNA is TGTGCCAGCAGCCAAGATGGCGGGGCAGGGCAGCCCCAGCATTTT.

The rearrangement links TRBV28 to TRBJ2-7; perhaps TRBD1 as D (6 bases). The CDR3 sequence is 12 residues long. The V gene lost 7 bases and the J gene lost 5 bases, with 12 bases spanning the gap. Looked up from germline, CDR1 is MDHEN and CDR2 is SYDVKM. The CDR3 loop reads CASTTGIHEQYF. The CDR3 region has the DNA TGTGCCAGCACCACAGGGATCCACGAGCAGTACTTC.